This entry describes one TCR beta chain. No antigen is known for it. The sample originates from a study of cytotoxic CD8 clonotypes in ibrutinib-treated CLL. Study-wide results and limits: The study found clonality rose at ibrutinib response, then fell toward baseline at progression.

Germline CDR1 is SEHNR and CDR2 is FQNEAQ (reference sequence). CDR3 length: 17 residues. J gave up 7 bases and V 3 bases, and 9 bases lay outside the gene matches. Assay used: immunoSEQ multiplex PCR; TCRdb lists only in-frame clones, some missing. The profile shows approximately 84,000 clones, more than 70% of them singletons. The chain uses TRBV7-9 and TRBJ2-1; 13 bases line up with TRBD2. The TCR was taken from a human donor with chronic lymphocytic leukemia. The sample in question was PBMCs, obtained before ibrutinib treatment. As DNA, the CDR3 is TGTGCCAGCAGCTTGGGGGCCGGGACTAGCGGGATTAATGAGCAGTTCTTC. This codes for CASSLGAGTSGINEQFF.